This TCR beta chain was sequenced during a study of CD8 T cells in ankylosing spondylitis. TCRdb fed the 5' RACE reads into MiXCR, producing one record per CDR3 protein. Among 150,000 to 200,000 distinct CDR3 sequences listed, about 16% were seen once. The sample holds many counts of this clonotype. The CDR3 totals 15 residues. The V end lost 2 bases, the J end lost 1 base, and 14 bases lay between the germline ends. Germline values: CDR1 DFQATT, CDR2 SNEGSKA (reference sequence). The V call is TRBV20-1, the J call TRBJ1-1, with D tentatively TRBD1 (5 bases). Source material: blood, either unsorted or a sorted T cell fraction (not recorded which). The receptor comes from a male donor with ankylosing spondylitis or in good health (not recorded which). This CDR3 reads CSARPIWDPNTEAFF. CDR3 bases: TGCAGTGCTAGACCTATCTGGGACCCGAACACTGAAGCTTTCTTT.